This T cell receptor (beta chain) was retrieved from a study of cytomegalovirus exposure and HLA in healthy donors. Turning to this clone: No antigen is known for it.

General study results and limits: CMV serostatus was the only immune exposure information that was available. Overall, around 160 TCR beta chains were annotated as cytomegalovirus-associated.

Trimming removed 7 bases from V and 7 bases from J; junction bases left unmatched: 6. The CDR3 length is 12 residues. The germline CDR1 and CDR2 sequences are SNHLY and FYNNEI. PCR amplification relied on 60 Vbeta primers (plus 13 Jbeta primers). TCRdb's table, derived via immunoSEQ multiplex PCR, lists solely in-frame clones and lacks some. Of around 200,000 clones listed, around four fifths are singletons. The genes are TRBV2 and TRBJ2-5, with 7 bases that match TRBD1. The receptor's source is a woman under 30 in good health and CMV-seronegative. The sequenced material came from PBMCs. The chain's CDR3 is CASTLDRWTQYF. Written as DNA, the CDR3 is TGTGCCAGCACCTTGGACAGGTGGACCCAGTACTTC.